Listed here are 30 T cell receptor beta chains from one sample, sequenced in a study of cytomegalovirus exposure and HLA in healthy donors (dated by TCRdb to about 2017). To prepare the library, the immunoSEQ multiplex PCR assay was applied. For the multiplex PCR, a mixture combining 60 forward primers for TCR Vbeta segments and 13 reverse primers for TCR Jbeta segments was used. The immuneACCESS repertoire file appears here via TCRdb, limited to in-frame rearrangements. These files lack a portion of the clones; in checked studies, under half of the deficit traces to unresolved V genes, and the cause of the others is not known. The sample yields about 160,000 clones; around nine tenths were counted once. The ten largest clones represent roughly 1.8% of the sample. What was sequenced was PBMCs. These receptors originate from a woman aged 18-29 years in good health and CMV-seronegative.

The chain carries TRBV7-3 and TRBJ2-1; TRBD1 might be the D (6 bases). Per germline, CDR1 SGHTA and CDR2 FQGTGA. This CDR3 has 13 amino acids. Trimming removed 4 bases from V and 4 bases from J, with 8 bases in between. In nucleotides, the CDR3 is TGTGCCAGCAGCTCCGGACAGTACAATGAGCAGTTCTTC. It translates to CASSSGQYNEQFF.

The chain employs TRBV2 and TRBJ2-7; 8 nucleotides align to TRBD2. V shed 6 bases and J 1 base; nucleotides not matched to a gene: 5. The CDR3 is 14 amino acids. Germline loops: CDR1 SNHLY, CDR2 FYNNEI. Written as DNA, the CDR3 is TGTGCCAGCAGCACGGGCGGGGGGTCCTACGAGCAGTACTTC. Translated, it gives CASSTGGGSYEQYF.

A single count supports this clone. This chain connects TRBV28 to TRBJ1-1; no clear D gene. Trimming removed 6 bases at V and 1 base at J, with 9 bases between. Germline V gives CDR1 MDHEN, CDR2 SYDVKM. There are 13 residues in the CDR3. Written as DNA, the CDR3 is TGTGCCAGCAGAATGACTGGGAACACTGAAGCTTTCTTT. Its protein product is CASRMTGNTEAFF.

This clone was seen a handful of times. V gene TRBV6-1 combines with J gene TRBJ2-7, with D tentatively TRBD2 (6 bases). Germline CDR1 MNHNS, CDR2 SASEGT. This CDR3 spans 13 amino acids. The V end was cut by 5 bases, the J end by 6 bases, with 14 bases between. The CDR3 DNA follows: TGTGCCAGCAGTACGACTAGATCAAGCGAGCAGTACTTC. It encodes CASSTTRSSEQYF.

V usage is TRBV6-5 and J usage is TRBJ2-3; D gene unclear. Per germline, CDR1 MNHEY and CDR2 SVGAGI. This CDR3 is 13 amino acids long. V dropped 6 bases and J dropped 5 bases, with 12 bases sitting between them. In DNA, the CDR3 is TGTGCCAGCAGCCTACTGAGTGGAGATACGCAGTATTTT. Its translation is CASSLLSGDTQYF.

The CDR3 loop is CASRPTGGTGELFF. CDR3 sequence (DNA): TGTGCCAGCAGGCCTACAGGGGGCACCGGGGAGCTGTTTTTT. This chain joins TRBV6-5 and TRBJ2-2, with 8 bases fitting TRBD1. The CDR3 is 14 amino acids. Germline values: CDR1 MNHEY, CDR2 SVGAGI. V lost 6 bases to trimming and J lost 4 bases; unmatched junction nucleotides: 4.

The V call is TRBV19, the J call TRBJ2-1; perhaps TRBD2 as D (6 bases). Germline CDR1 LNHDA, CDR2 SQIVND (reference sequence). V lost 3 bases, J lost 10 bases, and 22 bases lay in between. CDR3 length equals 16 residues. CDR3 in amino acids: CASSIWRYRDSVEQFF. The CDR3 DNA is TGTGCCAGTAGTATTTGGCGCTACCGGGACTCGGTCGAGCAGTTCTTC.

The gene calls are TRBV10-3 and TRBJ2-5; D perhaps matches TRBD1 (6 bases). The CDR3 has 14 residues. From germline, CDR1 is ENHRY and CDR2 SYGVKD. V lost 2 bases and J lost 5, with 12 bases in between. The CDR3 here is CAISELQGPETQYF. The CDR3 nucleotides are TGTGCCATCAGTGAGCTCCAGGGGCCGGAGACCCAGTACTTC.

V usage is TRBV28 and J usage is TRBJ1-4; D uncertain. Germline loops: CDR1 MDHEN, CDR2 SYDVKM. The CDR3 sequence is 14 residues long. Trimming took 3 bases from V and 7 from J, leaving 12 bases between them. CDR3: CASSFNGIGEKLFF. The CDR3 nucleotides are TGTGCCAGCAGTTTTAACGGTATTGGTGAAAAACTGTTTTTT.

The chain joins TRBV5-1 to TRBJ1-1; D unresolved. This CDR3 has 16 amino acids. Germline V gene sequence: CDR1 SGHRS, CDR2 YFSETQ. V gave up 3 bases and J gave up 3 bases, with 18 bases separating them. In nucleotides, the CDR3 is TGCGCCAGCAGCTGGGCCTCGGGGATCGGAGACACTGAAGCTTTCTTT. It translates to CASSWASGIGDTEAFF.

The chain recombines TRBV19 with TRBJ1-5; 7 nucleotides align to TRBD1. The CDR3 covers 14 residues. Germline trimming cut 4 bases from V and 4 bases from J; bases unmatched to any gene: 4. Germline CDR1 LNHDA, CDR2 SQIVND (reference sequence). CDR3 in DNA: TGTGCCAGTAGTACTCAGGGGGTGAATCAGCCCCAGCATTTT. Amino acid sequence: CASSTQGVNQPQHF.

The chain uses TRBV5-6 and TRBJ1-4; maybe TRBD1 (6 bases). Trimming stripped 4 bases from V and 7 bases from J, with 17 bases between. Germline CDR1 is SGHDT and CDR2 is YYEEEE. The CDR3 sequence is 15 residues long. CDR3 DNA sequence: TGTGCCAGCAGCGCTGGGACATACCTAGCTGAAAAACTGTTTTTT. Translating gives CASSAGTYLAEKLFF.

The rearrangement joins TRBV5-1 to TRBJ2-2; weak D call: TRBD1 (6 bases). The V gene's germline CDR1 is SGHRS and CDR2 YFSETQ. Trimming removed 1 base at V and 1 base at J, with 8 bases between. The CDR3 loop spans 15 amino acids. In nucleotides, the CDR3 is TGCGCCAGCAGCTTGTACAGGGTGAACACCGGGGAGCTGTTTTTT. It codes for CASSLYRVNTGELFF. Looking up the rest from reference TRBV5-1 and TRBJ2-2 gives the full variable domain: KAGVTQTPRYLIKTRGQQVTLSCSPISGHRSVSWYQQTPGQGLQFLFEYFSETQRNKGNFPGRFSGRQFSNSRSEMNVSTLELGDSALYLCASSLYRVNTGELFFGEGSRLTVL.

The chain uses TRBV9 and TRBJ2-7; possible D gene TRBD1, 6 bases. CDR3 length: 16 amino acids. The V end was cut by 2 bases, the J end by 6 bases, with 21 bases between. Germline V gene lookup returns CDR1 SGDLS and CDR2 YYNGEE. DNA of the CDR3: TGTGCCAGCAGCGTCAGTAGGGGGACCAACTCTCTCGAGCAGTACTTC. Its protein product is CASSVSRGTNSLEQYF.

The genes are TRBV11-3 and TRBJ2-2, with D uncertain. Germline V lookup: CDR1 SGHNT, CDR2 YENEEA. V was pared by 5 bases and J by 5 bases, with 6 bases between. This CDR3 is built from 12 residues. CDR3 nucleotides: TGTGCCAGCAGCACATTAACCGGGGAGCTGTTTTTT. This encodes CASSTLTGELFF. Variable domain in full (rest from reference TRBV11-3 and TRBJ2-2): EAGVVQSPRYKIIEKKQPVAFWCNPISGHNTLYWYLQNLGQGPELLIRYENEEAVDDSQLPKDRFSAERLKGVDSTLKIQPAELGDSAVYLCASSTLTGELFFGEGSRLTVL.

The chain carries TRBV28 and TRBJ2-5; 8 nucleotides match TRBD1. The J call is uncertain, as TRBJ2-7 better fits the DNA end. CDR1 is MDHEN, CDR2 SYDVKM, per germline. This CDR3 is built from 15 residues. As DNA, the CDR3 is TGTGCCAGCAGCGACGGACAGGGTACCTCCTACGAGCAGTACTTC. Its translation is CASSDGQGTSYEQYF.

The chain has TRBV4-1 and TRBJ2-5; 7 nucleotides match TRBD2. Germline lookup yields CDR1 MGHRA and CDR2 YSYEKL. The J segment lost 5 bases and the V segment lost 4 bases, leaving 16 bases of the junction unmatched. This CDR3 region has 17 residues. The CDR3 bases are TGCGCCAGCAGCCCGTTTGAAGGGCTAGCGGTAGATGAGACCCAGTACTTC. As protein: CASSPFEGLAVDETQYF.

The chain is built from TRBV6-5 and TRBJ1-2; the D gene is possibly TRBD1 (6 bases). The V gene's germline CDR1 is MNHEY and CDR2 SVGAGI. Trimming took off 3 bases at V and 10 bases at J, with 21 bases between the two ends. The CDR3 has 15 amino acids. The CDR3 DNA follows: TGTGCCAGCAGTTATTCGGGACACGCACTGGGTGACTACACCTTC. This gives the protein CASSYSGHALGDYTF.

This clone was found once. V gene TRBV5-1 combines with J gene TRBJ1-1; 8 bases agree with TRBD1. V dropped 0 bases and J dropped 3; count of bases not matched to a gene: 7. The CDR3 has 16 amino acids. The germline V gene has CDR1 SGHRS and CDR2 YFSETQ. In DNA form, the CDR3 reads TGCGCCAGCAGCTTGGGAACACAGGGGGTAGACACTGAAGCTTTCTTT. Amino acids: CASSLGTQGVDTEAFF.

V gene TRBV5-6 combines with J gene TRBJ1-3; D perhaps matches TRBD1 (5 bases). Germline CDR1 reads SGHDT; CDR2 reads YYEEEE. V shed 5 bases and J shed 2 bases, with 11 bases lying between them. The CDR3 runs 14 residues. CDR3 nucleotide sequence: TGTGCCAGCAGACCTCAGGGTACTGGAAACACCATATATTTT. It is translated as CASRPQGTGNTIYF.

The chain combines TRBV4-1 with TRBJ1-1; D possibly corresponds to TRBD1 (6 bases). The ends were cut back, 1 base at V and 4 bases at J, with 10 bases in the middle. The CDR3 runs to 14 residues. The germline V gene encodes CDR1 MGHRA and CDR2 YSYEKL. The CDR3 region is CASSQVGGGTEAFF. As DNA, the CDR3 is TGCGCCAGCAGCCAAGTAGGGGGTGGCACTGAAGCTTTCTTT.

This CDR3 reads CASGLSTDTQYF. In nucleotides, the CDR3 is TGTGCCAGTGGACTTAGCACAGATACGCAGTATTTT. V is TRBV19 and J is TRBJ2-3; D might be TRBD2 (5 bases). V dropped 8 bases and J dropped 0 bases, with 6 bases sitting between them. Germline lookup yields CDR1 LNHDA and CDR2 SQIVND (reference sequence). The CDR3 is 12 residues long.

This CDR3 is CASSLGRQGPYEQYF. In DNA, the CDR3 is TGCGCCAGCAGCCTTGGGAGACAGGGCCCCTACGAGCAGTACTTC. The chain is built from TRBV5-1 and TRBJ2-7; TRBD1 agrees at 7 bases. Germline CDR1 and CDR2: SGHRS and YFSETQ. This CDR3 comprises 15 residues. Trimming at V came to 4 bases and at J to 2 bases, leaving 9 bases not matched to a gene.

V is TRBV5-1 and J is TRBJ2-2; 10 bases map to TRBD1. Germline V gene data show CDR1 as SGHRS and CDR2 as YFSETQ. The length of the CDR3 is 14 residues. V lost 4 bases, J lost 5 bases, and 2 bases stayed unmatched. The DNA of the CDR3 is TGCGCCAGCAGCCCGGACAGGGGGACCGGGGAGCTGTTTTTT. Translated, it gives CASSPDRGTGELFF.

CDR3 sequence: CASSKRDRDAYNEQFF. In nucleotides, the CDR3 is TGTGCCAGCAGCAAACGAGACAGGGACGCTTACAATGAGCAGTTCTTC. The chain is built from TRBV21-1 and TRBJ2-1; the table gives TRBD1 as D, unverified against the DNA. TRBV21-1 is designated a pseudogene. The CDR3 sequence is 16 residues long.

J is TRBJ2-3 and V is TRBV27; D perhaps matches TRBD2 (7 bases). Between the trimmed V and J ends, which lost 5 bases and 4 bases, there was a span of 16 bases. The CDR3 length is 15 residues. Germline V lookup: CDR1 MNHEY, CDR2 SMNVEV (reference sequence). CDR3 sequence: CASSPDGGAADTQYF. The CDR3 DNA reads TGTGCCAGCAGTCCCGATGGGGGGGCTGCAGATACGCAGTATTTT.

This chain joins TRBV4-1 and TRBJ2-1; 8 bases match TRBD2. The V and J ends lost 0 bases and 9 bases, in that order; junction bases with no gene match: 7. The germline gives CDR1 MGHRA, CDR2 YSYEKL. The CDR3 extends over 15 amino acids. This chain's CDR3 is CASSQDRAGVGEQFF. CDR3 sequence (DNA): TGCGCCAGCAGCCAAGATAGAGCGGGGGTGGGTGAGCAGTTCTTC.

The V and J genes are TRBV27 and TRBJ2-7; TRBD1 matches 7 bases. Germline lookup yields CDR1 MNHEY and CDR2 SMNVEV (reference sequence). Trimming took 7 bases from V and 6 from J; bases not matched to a gene: 9. CDR3 length: 13 residues. CDR3 bases: TGTGCCAGCACAACAGGGGATTGGGCCGAGCAGTACTTC. This sequence encodes CASTTGDWAEQYF.

This clone appeared once. This chain joins TRBV9 and TRBJ2-7, with 7 bases that match TRBD2. Trimming cost V 0 bases and J 2 bases; bases outside gene matches: 2. In germline, CDR1 is SGDLS, CDR2 YYNGEE. The CDR3 length is 14 residues. As DNA, the CDR3 is TGTGCCAGCAGCGTAGGGGACTACACCTACGAGCAGTACTTC. Its protein product is CASSVGDYTYEQYF.

V and J are TRBV6-4 and TRBJ1-6; the D gene is possibly TRBD1 (5 bases). Per the germline V gene, CDR1 is MRHNA and CDR2 is SNTAGT. The CDR3 consists of 20 residues. Deletions cut 7 bases from V and 0 bases from J, with 25 bases between. CDR3 in amino acids: CASTPFLGTPRSSYNSPLHF. The CDR3 nucleotides are TGTGCCAGCACCCCCTTCCTCGGGACTCCTAGGAGCTCCTATAATTCACCCCTCCACTTT.